A selection of T cell receptor beta chains follows, all from one sample in a study of blood T cell repertoires in COVID-19. Profiling relied on immunoSEQ multiplex PCR, and the TCRdb table lists in-frame clones only, not all of them. Of around 250,000 clones listed, 70% to 90% were seen once; the top ten hold about 1.9%. Sequenced: PBMCs or T cells enriched from blood (not recorded which). These receptors were obtained from a woman in her forties or fifties who had recovered from COVID-19. Both conserved end residues are part of each CDR3. D genes are given only for firm matches. Only some rows state a clone size, as once, few, many or a class for expanded clones.

>TRBJ2-1|-|TRBV28|-
CASSIDFDNEQFF
TGTGCCAGCAGTATCGACTTTGACAATGAGCAGTTCTTC
>TRBJ2-2|-|TRBV28|-
CASRDRNTGELFF
TGTGCCAGCAGAGACAGGAACACCGGGGAGCTGTTTTTT
>TRBJ1-2|TRBD1|TRBV5-8|-
CASSFGTVYGYTF
TGTGCCAGCAGCTTCGGGACAGTCTATGGCTACACCTTC
>TRBJ2-3|-|TRBV3-1/TRBV3-2|-
CASEDYRTDTQYF
TGTGCCAGCGAGGACTATCGCACAGATACGCAGTATTTT
>TRBJ1-6|TRBD1|TRBV7-9|once
CASSSDTGVGSPLHF
TGTGCCAGCAGCTCCGATACAGGGGTTGGTTCACCCCTCCACTTT
>TRBJ2-1|TRBD1|TRBV5-1|once
CASSEGQGSYNEQFF
TGCGCCAGCAGCGAGGGACAGGGAAGCTACAATGAGCAGTTCTTC
>TRBJ2-3|-|TRBV6-5|-
CASSYSRGTDTQYF
TGTGCCAGCAGTTACTCGAGGGGCACAGATACGCAGTATTTT
>TRBJ2-2|-|TRBV5-1|-
CASSRDTGELFF
TGCGCCAGCAGCCGAGACACCGGGGAGCTGTTTTTT
>TRBJ1-2|TRBD1|TRBV28|-
CASSSGQGANYGYTF
TGTGCCAGCAGTTCAGGACAGGGAGCTAACTATGGCTACACCTTC
>TRBJ1-6|-|TRBV7-2|-
CASSYRDLNSPLHF
TGTGCCAGCAGCTACAGGGACCTAAATTCACCCCTCCACTTT